This T cell receptor beta chain was recovered during a study of breast tumors, draining lymph nodes, adjacent tissues. Study-wide results and limits: Data only fit, rather than demonstrated, lymph node origin of most tumor T cells. Tumor TCR diversity was below lymph nodes but above nontumor tissue. Tumor and nontumor repertoires were significantly more similar in luminal-like than in basal-like breast cancer.

MiXCR was run by TCRdb on the multiplex PCR reads, yielding one entry per CDR3 protein. The sample consists of more than 50,000 distinct CDR3 sequences, 43% of them appearing once. This clonotype was observed many times. What it recognizes is unknown. This CDR3 has 11 amino acids. Germline CDR1 and CDR2: ENHRY and SYGVKD. V lost 8 bases, J lost 4 bases, and 8 bases lay in between. The chain uses TRBV10-3 and TRBJ1-2; D perhaps matches TRBD1 (5 bases). The TCR comes from a female donor with breast cancer. Some clones in this sample may be carry-over from other donors' samples. Material for sequencing was breast tumor tissue. The CDR3 DNA sequence: TGTGCCATCTACGGGGGCTATGGCTACACCTTC. Its translation is CAIYGGYGYTF.